This section outlines one T cell receptor beta chain sequence together with its context. Antigen unknown. TCRdb itself ran the 5' RACE reads through MiXCR, one entry per CDR3 protein. The table includes 450,000 to 650,000 distinct CDR3 sequences, approximately 12% detected once. This record comes from a study of T cells after yellow fever vaccination. Whole-study results and caveats: The secondary T-cell response peaked on day 5, not day 15, but was weaker. Abundant clonotypes from the bulk population could get into FACS-sorted repertoires as contaminants. Clonotypes appearing in both CD4 and CD8 compartments existed, and their share was small.

The V and J ends lost 1 base and 1 base, in that order; junction bases with no gene match: 8. Germline lookup yields CDR1 SGHAT and CDR2 FQDESV (reference sequence). This CDR3 is 19 amino acids long. The chain joins TRBV11-1 to TRBJ2-6; 9 nucleotides match TRBD1. This TCR was recovered from a young man who received the YFV17D yellow fever vaccine. Here the sequenced sample was PBMCs, taken on the day of the yellow fever booster vaccination. CDR3 bases: TGTGCCAGCAGCTTAGGTACAGGGGGCCCCCCTTCTGGGGCCAACGTCCTGACTTTC. Translated, it gives CASSLGTGGPPSGANVLTF.